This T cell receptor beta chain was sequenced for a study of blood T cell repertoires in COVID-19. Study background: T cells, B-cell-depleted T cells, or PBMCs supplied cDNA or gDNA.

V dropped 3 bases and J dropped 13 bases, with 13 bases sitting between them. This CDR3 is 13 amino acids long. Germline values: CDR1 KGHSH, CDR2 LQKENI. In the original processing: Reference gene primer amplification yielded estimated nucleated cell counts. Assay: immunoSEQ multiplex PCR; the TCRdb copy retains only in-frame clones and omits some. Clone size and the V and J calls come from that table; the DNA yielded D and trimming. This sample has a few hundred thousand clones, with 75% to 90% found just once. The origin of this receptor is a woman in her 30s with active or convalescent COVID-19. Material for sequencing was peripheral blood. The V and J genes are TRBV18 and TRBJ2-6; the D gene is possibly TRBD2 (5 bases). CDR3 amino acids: CASSPDGLTVLTF. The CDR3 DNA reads TGTGCCAGCTCACCCGACGGACTGACGGTCCTGACTTTC.